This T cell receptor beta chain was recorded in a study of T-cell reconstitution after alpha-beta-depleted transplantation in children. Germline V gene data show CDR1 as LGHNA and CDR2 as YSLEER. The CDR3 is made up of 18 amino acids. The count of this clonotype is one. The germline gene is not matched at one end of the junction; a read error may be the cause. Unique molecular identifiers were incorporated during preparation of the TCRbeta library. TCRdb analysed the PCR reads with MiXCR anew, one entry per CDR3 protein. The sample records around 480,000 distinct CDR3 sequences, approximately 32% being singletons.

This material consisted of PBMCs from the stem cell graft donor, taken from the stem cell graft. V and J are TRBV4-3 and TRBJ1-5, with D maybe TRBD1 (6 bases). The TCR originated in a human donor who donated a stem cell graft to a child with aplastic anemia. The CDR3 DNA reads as TGCGCCAGCAGCCAAGATTGGGGGGCAGGGCCGAGCAATCAGCACCAGCATTTT. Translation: CASSQDWGAGPSNQHQHF.